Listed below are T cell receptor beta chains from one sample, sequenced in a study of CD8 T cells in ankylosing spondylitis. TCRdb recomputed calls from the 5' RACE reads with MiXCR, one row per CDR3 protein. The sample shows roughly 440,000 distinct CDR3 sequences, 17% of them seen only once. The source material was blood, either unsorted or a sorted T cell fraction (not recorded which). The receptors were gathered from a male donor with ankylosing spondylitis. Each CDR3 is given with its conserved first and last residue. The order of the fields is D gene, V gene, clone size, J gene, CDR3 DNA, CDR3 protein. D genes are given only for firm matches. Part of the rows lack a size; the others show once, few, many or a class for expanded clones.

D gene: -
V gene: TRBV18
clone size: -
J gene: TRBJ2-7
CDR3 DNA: TGTGCCAGCTCACCAGGCTCGGATTCCTACGAGCAGTACTTC
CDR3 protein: CASSPGSDSYEQYF

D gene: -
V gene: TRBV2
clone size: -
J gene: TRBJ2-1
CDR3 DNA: TGTGCCAGCAGTTCGCAGGGAACCTACAATGAGCAGTTCTTC
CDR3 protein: CASSSQGTYNEQFF

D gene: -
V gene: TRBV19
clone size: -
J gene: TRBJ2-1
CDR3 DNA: TGTGCCTGTAGTATACGGGCGAATGAGCAGTTCTTC
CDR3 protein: CACSIRANEQFF

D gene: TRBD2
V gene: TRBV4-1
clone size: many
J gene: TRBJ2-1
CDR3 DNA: TGCGCCAGCAGCCAAGAAGTAGAACTAGCGGGTAGCAATGAGCAGTTCTTC
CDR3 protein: CASSQEVELAGSNEQFF

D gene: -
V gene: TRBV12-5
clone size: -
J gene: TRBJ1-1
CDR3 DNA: TGTGCTAGTGGTTTTGGGGCCACTGGATTGAACACTGAAGCTTTCTTT
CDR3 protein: CASGFGATGLNTEAFF

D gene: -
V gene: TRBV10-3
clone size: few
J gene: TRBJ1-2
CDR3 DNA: TGTGCCATCAGTGACTCATTAGGGGGGCGCGGCTATGGCTACACCTTC
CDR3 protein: CAISDSLGGRGYGYTF

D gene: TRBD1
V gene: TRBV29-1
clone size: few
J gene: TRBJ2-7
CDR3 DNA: TGCAGCGTTTTAGGACAGGGGTACGAGCAGTACTTC
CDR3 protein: CSVLGQGYEQYF

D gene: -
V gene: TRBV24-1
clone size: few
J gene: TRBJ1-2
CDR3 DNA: TGTGCCACCAGTGATTGGAGGGGAAACTATGGCTACACCTTC
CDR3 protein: CATSDWRGNYGYTF

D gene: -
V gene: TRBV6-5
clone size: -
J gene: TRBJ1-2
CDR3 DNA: TGTGCCAGCAGTTACGAGCGGGGAAGGAGTAGCTACACCTTC
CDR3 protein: CASSYERGRSSYTF

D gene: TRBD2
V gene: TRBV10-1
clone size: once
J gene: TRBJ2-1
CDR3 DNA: TGCGCCAGCAGTGATTTTGACGGGAGGGTAACCAATGAGCAGTTCTTC
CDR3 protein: CASSDFDGRVTNEQFF

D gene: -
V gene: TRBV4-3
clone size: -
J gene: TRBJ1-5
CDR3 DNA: TGCGCCAGCAGCCGAGGGATCCGAAATCAGCCCCAGCATTTT
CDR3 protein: CASSRGIRNQPQHF

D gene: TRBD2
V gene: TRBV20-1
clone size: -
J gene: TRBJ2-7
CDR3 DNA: TGCAGTGCTAGCGCGTCTAGCGGCTCCTACGAGCAGTACTTC
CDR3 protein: CSASASSGSYEQYF

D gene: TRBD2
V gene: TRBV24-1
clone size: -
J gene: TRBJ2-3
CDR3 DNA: TGTGCCACCAGTGACCCGACTAGCGGGAGCGCCGATACGCAGTATTTT
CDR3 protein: CATSDPTSGSADTQYF

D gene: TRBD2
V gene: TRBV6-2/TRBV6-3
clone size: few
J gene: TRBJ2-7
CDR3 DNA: TGTGCCAGCAGTTACCTGGGACTAGCGGGAGGACGATACGAGCAGTACTTC
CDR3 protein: CASSYLGLAGGRYEQYF

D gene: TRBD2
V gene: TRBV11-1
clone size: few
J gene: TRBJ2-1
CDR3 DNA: TGTGCCAGCAGCTCCAAGCACAAAACTAGCGGGAGCTCCTACAATGAGCAGTTCTTC
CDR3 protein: CASSSKHKTSGSSYNEQFF

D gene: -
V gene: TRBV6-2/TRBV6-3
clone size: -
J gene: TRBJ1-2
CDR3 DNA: TGTGCCAGCAGTGTCTCGACAGCCCGTTTGGGGGGCTACACCTTC
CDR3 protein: CASSVSTARLGGYTF

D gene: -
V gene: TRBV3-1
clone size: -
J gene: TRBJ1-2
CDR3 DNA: TGTGCCAGCAGCCAAGGACTAGGCGGCTATGGCTACACCTTC
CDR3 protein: CASSQGLGGYGYTF

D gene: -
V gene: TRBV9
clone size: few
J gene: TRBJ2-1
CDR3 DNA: TGTGCCAGCAATAACCTTGGGGGCGCCAATGAGCAGTTCTTC
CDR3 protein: CASNNLGGANEQFF

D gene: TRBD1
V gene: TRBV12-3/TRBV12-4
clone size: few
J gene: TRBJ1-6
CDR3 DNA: TGTGCCAGCACCATGACAGGGGGGAGTTCACCCCTCCACTTT
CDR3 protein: CASTMTGGSSPLHF

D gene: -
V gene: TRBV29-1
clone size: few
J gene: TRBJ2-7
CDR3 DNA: TGCAGCGTTGACGGGCAGGGGACCTACGAGCAGTACTTC
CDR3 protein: CSVDGQGTYEQYF

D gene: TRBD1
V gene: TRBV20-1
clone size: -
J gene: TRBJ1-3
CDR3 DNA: TGCAGTGCTAGTGTTTCGGGACAGCTTGGAAACACCATATATTTT
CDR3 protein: CSASVSGQLGNTIYF

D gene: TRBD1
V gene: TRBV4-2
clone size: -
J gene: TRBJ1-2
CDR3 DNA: TGTGCCAGCAGCCAAGCCGGGACAGGGCTTTTGAGCTATGGCTACACCTTC
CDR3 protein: CASSQAGTGLLSYGYTF

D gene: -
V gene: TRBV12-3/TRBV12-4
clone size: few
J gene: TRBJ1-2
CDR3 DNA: TGTGCCAGCAGGGGGACCGACCTGGGGGGCTACACCTTC
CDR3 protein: CASRGTDLGGYTF

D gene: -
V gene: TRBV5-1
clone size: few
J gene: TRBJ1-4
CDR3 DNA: TGCGCCAGCAGCTTGGCTGTTCCAGGGAGACTGAAGGGGCCAACTAATGAAAAACTGTTTTTT
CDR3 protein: CASSLAVPGRLKGPTNEKLFF

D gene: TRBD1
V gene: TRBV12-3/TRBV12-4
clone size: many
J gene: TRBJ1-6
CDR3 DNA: TGTGCCAGCAGTCCCGGACAGGTTAATTCACCCCTCCACTTT
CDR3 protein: CASSPGQVNSPLHF

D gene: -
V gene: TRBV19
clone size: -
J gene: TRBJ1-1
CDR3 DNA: TGTGCCAGTAGTGACCAGGGTGTCACTGAAGCTTTCTTT
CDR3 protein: CASSDQGVTEAFF

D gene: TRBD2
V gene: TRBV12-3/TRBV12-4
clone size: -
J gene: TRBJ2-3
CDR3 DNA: TGTGCCAGCAGCCCCCGCCCGGGGGGGGGAGCTACGCAGTATTTT
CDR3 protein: CASSPRPGGGATQYF

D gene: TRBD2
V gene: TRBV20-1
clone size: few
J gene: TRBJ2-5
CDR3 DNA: TGCAGTGCTAGGGGCTACCGGCGGGGGGGCCAAGAGACCCAGTACTTC
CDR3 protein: CSARGYRRGGQETQYF

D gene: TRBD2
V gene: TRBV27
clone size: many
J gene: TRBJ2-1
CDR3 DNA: TGTGCCAGCAGCACCAGACTAGCGGGGGGGAGCAATGAGCAGTTCTTC
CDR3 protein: CASSTRLAGGSNEQFF

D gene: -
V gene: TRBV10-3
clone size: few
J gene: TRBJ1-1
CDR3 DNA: TGTGCCATCAGGGGTGAAACAGGGAAGAGGGACACTGAAGCTTTCTTT
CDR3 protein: CAIRGETGKRDTEAFF

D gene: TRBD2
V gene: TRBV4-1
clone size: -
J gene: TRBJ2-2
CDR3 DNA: TGCGCCAGCAGCCAAGATAGGACTAGCGCCGGGGAGCTGTTTTTT
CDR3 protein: CASSQDRTSAGELFF

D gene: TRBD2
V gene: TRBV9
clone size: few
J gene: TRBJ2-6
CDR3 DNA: TGTGCCAGCAGCTCCCCCCCTACTAGCGGGGAGGGCTCTGGGGCCAACGTCCTGACTTTC
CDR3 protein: CASSSPPTSGEGSGANVLTF

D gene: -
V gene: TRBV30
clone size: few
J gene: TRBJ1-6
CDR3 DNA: TGTGCCTGGAGGGTTAATTCACCCCTCCACTTT
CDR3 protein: CAWRVNSPLHF

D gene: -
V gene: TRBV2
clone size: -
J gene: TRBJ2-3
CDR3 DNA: TGTGCCAGCACCCGGCGGAGCGGAAGGCAGTATTTT
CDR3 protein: CASTRRSGRQYF

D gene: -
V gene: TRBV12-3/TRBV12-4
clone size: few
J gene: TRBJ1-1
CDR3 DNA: TGTGCCAGCAGTTTACAGGGGCGGAGCACTGAAGCTTTCTTT
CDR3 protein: CASSLQGRSTEAFF

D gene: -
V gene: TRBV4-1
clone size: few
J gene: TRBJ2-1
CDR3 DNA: TGCGCCAGCAGCCCTCACACAACTGCCGACCTGCGCCTGGATGAGCAGTTCTTC
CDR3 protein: CASSPHTTADLRLDEQFF

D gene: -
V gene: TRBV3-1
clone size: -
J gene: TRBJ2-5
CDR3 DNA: TGTGCCAGCAGCCAAAGCCGACAGCCGAGCAAACAAGAGACCCAGTACTTC
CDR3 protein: CASSQSRQPSKQETQYF

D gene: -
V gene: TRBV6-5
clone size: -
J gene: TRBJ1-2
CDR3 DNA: TGTGCCAGCAGTTACTTCGCAGGGCGCGGCTACACCTTC
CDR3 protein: CASSYFAGRGYTF

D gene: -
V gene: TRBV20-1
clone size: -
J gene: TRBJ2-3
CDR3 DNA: TGCAGTGCTAGAGACTACGGGACCACAGATACGCAGTATTTT
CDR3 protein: CSARDYGTTDTQYF

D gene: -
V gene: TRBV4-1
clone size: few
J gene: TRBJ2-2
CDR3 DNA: TGCGCCAGCAGCCGAGGGACTTCTGACACCGGGGAGCTGTTTTTT
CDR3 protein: CASSRGTSDTGELFF

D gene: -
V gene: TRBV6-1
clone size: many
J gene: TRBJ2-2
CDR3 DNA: TGTGCCGCCAGCAGCCGCATTTCCCAGGCCGGGGAGCTGTTTTTT
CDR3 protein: CAASSRISQAGELFF

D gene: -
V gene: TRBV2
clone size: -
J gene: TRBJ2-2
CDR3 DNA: TGTGCCAGCAGTGATCGGGGGGCGAGAACCGGGGAGCTGTTTTTT
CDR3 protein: CASSDRGARTGELFF

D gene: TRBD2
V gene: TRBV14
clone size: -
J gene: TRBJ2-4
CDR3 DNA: TGTGCCAGCAGCCCCCTTGTAGGCGGGGGGGCAAGTTTGGACATTCAGTACTTC
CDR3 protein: CASSPLVGGGASLDIQYF

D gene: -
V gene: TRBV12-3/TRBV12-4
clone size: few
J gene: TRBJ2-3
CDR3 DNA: TGTGCCAGCAGTTTGGACGGGCTGGCAGATACGCAGTATTTT
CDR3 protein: CASSLDGLADTQYF

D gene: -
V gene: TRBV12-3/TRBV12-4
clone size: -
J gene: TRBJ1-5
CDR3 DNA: TGTGCCAGCAGCCCCGTTGGAGGTAATCAGCCCCAGCATTTT
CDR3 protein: CASSPVGGNQPQHF

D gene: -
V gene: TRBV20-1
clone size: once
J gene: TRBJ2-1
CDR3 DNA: TGCAGTGCGGACCGGGACGTTGGCAATGAGCAGTTCTTC
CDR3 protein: CSADRDVGNEQFF

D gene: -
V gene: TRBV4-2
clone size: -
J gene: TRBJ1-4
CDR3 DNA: TGTGCCAGCAGCCAAGGGATGGGACACACAACTAATGAAAAACTGTTTTTT
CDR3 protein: CASSQGMGHTTNEKLFF

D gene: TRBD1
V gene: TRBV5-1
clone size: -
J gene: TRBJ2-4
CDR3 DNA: TGCGCCAGCAGCACCCGGGACAGGGGAGCCAAAAACATTCAGTACTTC
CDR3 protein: CASSTRDRGAKNIQYF

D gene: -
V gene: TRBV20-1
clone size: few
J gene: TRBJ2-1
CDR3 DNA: TGCAGTGCTAGAGGCCAAGTGGCAGCTACCTACAATGAGCAGTTCTTC
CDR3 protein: CSARGQVAATYNEQFF

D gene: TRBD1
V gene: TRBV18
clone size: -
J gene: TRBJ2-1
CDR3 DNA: TGTGCCAGCTCACAAAACAGGGGTGTGGGAGACAATGAGCAGTTCTTC
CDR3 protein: CASSQNRGVGDNEQFF

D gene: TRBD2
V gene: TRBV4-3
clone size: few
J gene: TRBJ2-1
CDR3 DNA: TGCGCCAGCAGCCCGTCTAGCGGGAGGAACAATGAGCAGTTCTTC
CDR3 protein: CASSPSSGRNNEQFF

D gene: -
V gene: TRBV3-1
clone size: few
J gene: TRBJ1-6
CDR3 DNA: TGTGCCAGCAGCCAGGATCCACCCAATTCACCCCTCCACTTT
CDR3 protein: CASSQDPPNSPLHF

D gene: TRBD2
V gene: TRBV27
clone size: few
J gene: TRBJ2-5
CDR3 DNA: TGTGCCAGCGGGGCCCTCGGGGGGGGGATACAAGAGACCCAGTACTTC
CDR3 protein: CASGALGGGIQETQYF

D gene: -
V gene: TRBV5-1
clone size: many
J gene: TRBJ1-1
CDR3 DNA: TGCGCCAGCAGCCCGGGATGGGGCAGGGTGAACACTGAAGCTTTCTTT
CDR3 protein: CASSPGWGRVNTEAFF

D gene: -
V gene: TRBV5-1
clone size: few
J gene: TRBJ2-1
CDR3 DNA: TGCGCCAGCAGCTTGTTGTTTTCCGGAGACAATGAGCAGTTCTTC
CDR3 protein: CASSLLFSGDNEQFF

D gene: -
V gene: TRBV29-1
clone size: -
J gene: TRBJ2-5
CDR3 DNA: TGCAGCGCTAGGACGGGGGGCGGTGAAGAGACCCAGTACTTC
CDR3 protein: CSARTGGGEETQYF

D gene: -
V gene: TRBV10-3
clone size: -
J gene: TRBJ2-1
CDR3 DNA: TGTGCCATCAGTGATGAGAGGTATGAGCAGTTCTTC
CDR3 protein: CAISDERYEQFF

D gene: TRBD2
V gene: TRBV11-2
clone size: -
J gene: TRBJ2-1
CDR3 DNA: TGTGCCAGCAGCTTAGCCACTAGCGGGAATGAGCAGTTCTTC
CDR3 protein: CASSLATSGNEQFF